The rows below give T cell receptor beta chains drawn from one sample of a study of CD8+CD57+ T cells in acquired aplastic anemia. TCRdb used MiXCR to reprocess the reads, holding one entry per CDR3 protein. Found here are about 190,000 distinct CDR3 sequences, approximately 49% of them singletons; the top ten hold about 16%. The sequenced sample consisted of sorted CD4+, CD8+, or CD8+CD57+ T cells (not recorded which) from PBMCs. All receptors come from a human donor in good health, serving as a control. The conserved cysteine and the conserved F or W are not part of the CDR3 here. Fields, in order: V gene, J gene, CDR3 length, CDR3 protein.

TRBV19	TRBJ1-5	14	ASNSKQEEFFDPQH
TRBV28	TRBJ1-2	12	ASSPRQGSYGYT
TRBV20-1	TRBJ1-2	11	SAPPTGGYGYT
TRBV5-6	TRBJ1-6	14	ASSLWTLRVNSPLH
TRBV9	TRBJ1-5	12	ASSSGTENQPQH
TRBV7-6	TRBJ2-7	11	ASSRYLTYEQY
TRBV7-9	TRBJ2-7	13	ASSLGLTLSYEQY
TRBV9	TRBJ1-6	11	ASSVPGRSPLH
TRBV5-1	TRBJ2-7	10	ASSRDSREQY
TRBV24-1	TRBJ2-5	14	ASSPTSGALQETQY
TRBV18	TRBJ1-5	13	ASSPPGGKNQPQH
TRBV5-1	TRBJ2-7	13	ASSYQGQGSYEQY
TRBV20-1	TRBJ2-7	13	SASGMDRGGNEQY
TRBV10-3	TRBJ1-5	16	ASTSPGRGTYSNQPQH
TRBV7-9	TRBJ1-2	12	ASSSRTGDYGYT
TRBV12-3/TRBV12-4	TRBJ2-1	13	ASSSLAGGNNEQF
TRBV12-3/TRBV12-4	TRBJ1-1	11	ASSAGGDTEAF